Following are 28 T cell receptor beta chains from one sample sequenced in a study of T cell responses to AZD1222 COVID-19 vaccine. Sequencing was performed with immunoSEQ multiplex PCR; in TCRdb, only in-frame clones are kept and a portion is missing. The table records some 170,000 clones, approximately 90% of them present only once. This specimen consisted of peripheral blood, obtained 28 days after the second dose of the MenACWY control vaccine. The receptors were gathered from an adult who received the MenACWY meningococcal vaccine as a control.

The V and J genes are TRBV7-2 and TRBJ1-4, with D unclear. The CDR3 length is 12 residues. Germline-derived CDR1 and CDR2 are SGHTA and FQGNSA. Trimming pared 4 bases from V and 2 bases from J, leaving 2 bases between. CDR3 residues: CASSYTNEKLFF. Written as DNA, the CDR3 is TGTGCCAGCAGCTACACTAATGAAAAACTGTTTTTT.

The chain combines TRBV6-1 with TRBJ1-2; D ambiguous. This CDR3 has 12 residues. Trimming pared 7 bases from V and 1 base from J, leaving 7 bases between. In germline, CDR1 is MNHNS, CDR2 SASEGT. Written as DNA, the CDR3 is TGTGCCAGCACCCAGAATAACTATGGCTACACCTTC. This translates into CASTQNNYGYTF.

The chain combines TRBV5-1 with TRBJ2-7, with 8 bases aligning to TRBD1. Trimming took 5 bases from V and 4 from J; bases not matched to a gene: 11. Germline loops: CDR1 SGHRS, CDR2 YFSETQ. This CDR3 region has 15 residues. The CDR3 DNA is TGCGCCAGCAGTCCTAGGACAGGGAACACTTACGAGCAGTACTTC. This translates into CASSPRTGNTYEQYF.

This chain uses TRBV28 with TRBJ2-7; maybe TRBD1 (6 bases). Trimming left V 2 bases short and J 0 bases short, with 11 bases between. Germline values: CDR1 MDHEN, CDR2 SYDVKM. This CDR3 is 15 amino acids long. CDR3: CASSLQGTSSYEQYF. In DNA, the CDR3 is TGTGCCAGCAGTTTACAGGGGACGAGCTCCTACGAGCAGTACTTC.

The rearrangement joins TRBV27 to TRBJ1-1; tentative D call: TRBD1 (6 bases). V lost 5 bases and J 0 bases, leaving 10 bases between the germline ends. The CDR3 spans 14 residues. Germline assignment: CDR1 MNHEY and CDR2 SMNVEV (reference sequence). The CDR3 coding sequence is TGTGCCAGCAGTATACAGGGTGTGAACACTGAAGCTTTCTTT. Protein product: CASSIQGVNTEAFF.

The chain recombines TRBV5-4 with TRBJ1-3; tentative D call: TRBD1 (5 bases). Germline lookup yields CDR1 SGHNT and CDR2 YYREEE (reference sequence). V was pared by 1 base and J by 4 bases, with 6 bases between. The CDR3 has 13 amino acids. Written as DNA, the CDR3 is TGTGCCAGCAGCTTGTCAGGGGGAAACACCATATATTTT. It encodes CASSLSGGNTIYF. The full variable domain, rest sourced from reference TRBV5-4 and TRBJ1-3, is ETGVTQSPTHLIKTRGQQVTLRCSSQSGHNTVSWYQQALGQGPQFIFQYYREEENGRGNFPPRFSGLQFPNYSSELNVNALELDDSALYLCASSLSGGNTIYFGEGSWLTVV.

This clone appeared a single time. The chain joins TRBV7-9 to TRBJ2-3; D is tentatively TRBD1 or TRBD2 (5 bases each). Trimming removed 1 base from V and 2 bases from J, with 7 bases in between. The CDR3 covers 14 residues. In germline, CDR1 is SEHNR, CDR2 FQNEAQ (reference sequence). The CDR3, as DNA: TGTGCCAGCAGCTTAGGGGGGTTCACAGATACGCAGTATTTT. Translated: CASSLGGFTDTQYF.

This clone was counted a few times. V gene TRBV7-2 combines with J gene TRBJ1-3; TRBD1 might be the D (5 bases). The V end was cut by 5 bases, the J end by 7 bases, with 12 bases between. Germline CDR1 reads SGHTA; CDR2 reads FQGNSA. This CDR3 spans 13 amino acids. The CDR3, as DNA: TGTGCCAGCAGCCCCAAAGCAGGGAACACCATATATTTT. This translates into CASSPKAGNTIYF. The full variable domain, in which reference TRBV7-2 and TRBJ1-3 provide the parts outside the CDR3, is GAGVSQSPSNKVTEKGKDVELRCDPISGHTALYWYRQSLGQGLEFLIYFQGNSAPDKSGLPSDRFSAERTGGSVSTLTIQRTQQEDSAVYLCASSPKAGNTIYFGEGSWLTVV.

This clone is a singleton in its sample. This chain uses TRBV9 with TRBJ2-3; TRBD2 aligns across 11 bases. Germline V gives CDR1 SGDLS, CDR2 YYNGEE. This CDR3 is 20 amino acids long. V was pared by 0 bases and J by 2 bases, with 14 bases of the junction left unmatched. As DNA, the CDR3 is TGTGCCAGCAGCGTAGGGGCACTAGCGGGAGTAGTTGTTTCCACAGATACGCAGTATTTT. This translates into CASSVGALAGVVVSTDTQYF.

The chain joins TRBV7-2 to TRBJ2-5; 7 bases are a match to TRBD1. This CDR3 contains 14 residues. Per germline, CDR1 SGHTA and CDR2 FQGNSA. V shed 7 bases and J 0 bases; nucleotides not matched to a gene: 5. The CDR3 DNA follows: TGTGCCAGCACCGAGGACAGGTACCAAGAGACCCAGTACTTC. Protein product: CASTEDRYQETQYF.

This rearrangement joins TRBV27 to TRBJ2-7; D tentatively fits TRBD1 or TRBD2 (5 bases each). This CDR3 is 14 amino acids long. Per germline, CDR1 MNHEY and CDR2 SMNVEV (reference sequence). V was pared by 1 base and J by 6 bases, with 13 bases between. In DNA form, the CDR3 reads TGTGCCAGCAGTTTATACGGGGCTCCGGGCGAGCAGTACTTC. The encoded protein is CASSLYGAPGEQYF.

V is TRBV9 and J is TRBJ1-1, with 7 bases lining up with TRBD1. With 3 bases clipped from V and 6 bases from J, the junction kept 5 bases outside the gene matches. CDR1 SGDLS and CDR2 YYNGEE come from the germline V gene. This CDR3 is built from 13 residues. The CDR3: CASSARTGSEAFF. The CDR3 nucleotides read TGTGCCAGCAGCGCCAGGACAGGATCTGAAGCTTTCTTT.

The chain recombines TRBV5-1 with TRBJ2-7; no reliable D call. The CDR3 totals 14 residues. Looked up from germline, CDR1 is SGHRS and CDR2 is YFSETQ. Trimming took off 4 bases at V and 2 bases at J, with 13 bases between the two ends. As DNA, the CDR3 is TGCGCCAGCAGCATACCGGGCCGCACCTACGAGCAGTACTTC. Translating it yields CASSIPGRTYEQYF.

The gene calls are TRBV10-1 and TRBJ2-7; no clear D. This CDR3 is 13 amino acids long. In germline, CDR1 is WNHNN, CDR2 SYGVQD (reference sequence). Trimming took 0 bases from V and 6 from J, leaving 9 bases between them. The CDR3 bases are TGCGCCAGCAGTGAGTCGGTGGCGTCCGAGCAGTACTTC. Its translation is CASSESVASEQYF.

The chain employs TRBV19 and TRBJ1-4; D not resolved. Germline V CDR1 and CDR2: LNHDA, SQIVND (reference sequence). This CDR3 region has 12 residues. The V gene lost 8 bases and the J gene lost 0 bases, with 4 bases spanning the gap. The CDR3 region has the DNA TGTGCCAGTGTTTCAACTAATGAAAAACTGTTTTTT. Amino acids: CASVSTNEKLFF.

This clone was recorded only once. The V call is TRBV10-1, the J call TRBJ1-1; 7 nucleotides align to TRBD1. Germline loops: CDR1 WNHNN, CDR2 SYGVQD (reference sequence). The CDR3 spans 14 residues. The ends lost 3 bases at V and 4 bases at J; junction bases unmatched: 5. The CDR3 spells CASSEDSGGTEAFF. The CDR3, as DNA: TGCGCCAGCAGTGAAGACTCAGGGGGCACTGAAGCTTTCTTT.

The V gene is TRBV9, the J gene TRBJ2-7, with D unresolved. V lost 0 bases and J 2 bases, leaving 9 bases between the germline ends. Germline CDR1 and CDR2: SGDLS and YYNGEE. CDR3 length equals 14 residues. The CDR3 is CASSVVSDTYEQYF. DNA for the CDR3: TGTGCCAGCAGCGTAGTAAGTGACACCTACGAGCAGTACTTC.

The chain links TRBV11-2 to TRBJ2-1; 9 bases align to TRBD2. Germline assignment: CDR1 SGHAT and CDR2 FQNNGV. The CDR3 is made up of 17 amino acids. The junction had 10 bases not matched to a gene; V was cut back by 4 bases and J by 3 bases. The chain's CDR3 is CASSSPSSAGGYNEQFF. DNA for the CDR3: TGTGCCAGCAGCTCACCTAGCTCAGCGGGAGGCTACAATGAGCAGTTCTTC.

The V gene is TRBV6-5, the J gene TRBJ1-5; D uncertain. The ends were cut back, 2 bases at V and 4 bases at J, with 6 bases in the middle. The CDR3 sequence is 13 residues long. Looked up from germline, CDR1 is MNHEY and CDR2 is SVGAGI. CDR3: CASSYERNQPQHF. For the CDR3, the DNA is TGTGCCAGCAGTTACGAAAGAAATCAGCCCCAGCATTTT.

V gene TRBV15 combines with J gene TRBJ2-7, with 8 bases identical to TRBD1. Germline assignment: CDR1 LNHNV and CDR2 YYDKDF (reference sequence). V lost 0 bases to trimming and J lost 0 bases; unmatched junction nucleotides: 4. This CDR3 has 16 residues. CDR3 region: CATSRDVGTGSYEQYF. The CDR3 region has the DNA TGTGCCACCAGCAGAGATGTTGGGACAGGCTCCTACGAGCAGTACTTC. The whole variable domain, remainder taken from reference TRBV15 and TRBJ2-7, is DAMVIQNPRYQVTQFGKPVTLSCSQTLNHNVMYWYQQKSSQAPKLLFHYYDKDFNNEADTPDNFQSRRPNTSFCFLDIRSPGLGDTAMYLCATSRDVGTGSYEQYFGPGTRLTVT.

This chain joins TRBV6-2 or TRBV6-3 and TRBJ2-7, with D unclear. CDR1 MNHEY and CDR2 SVGEGT come from the germline V gene. The CDR3 spans 13 residues. Trimming took 0 bases from V and 6 from J, leaving 9 bases between them. The CDR3 sequence: CASSYSLVREQYF. CDR3 sequence (DNA): TGTGCCAGCAGTTACTCGTTAGTCCGCGAGCAGTACTTC.

The rearrangement joins TRBV7-7 to TRBJ2-3, with TRBD1 matching over 7 bases. This CDR3 region has 15 residues. CDR1 is SSHAT, CDR2 FNYEAQ, per germline (reference sequence). Trimming removed 2 bases from V and 4 bases from J; junction bases left unmatched: 6. The CDR3 region is CASSLRAGGPDTQYF. As DNA, the CDR3 is TGTGCCAGCAGCTTACGGGCAGGGGGTCCAGATACGCAGTATTTT.

The rearrangement joins TRBV14 to TRBJ1-1; D unclear. Per the germline V gene, CDR1 is SGHDN and CDR2 is FVKESK. Trimming took off 5 bases at V and 4 bases at J, with 17 bases between the two ends. The CDR3 is made up of 15 amino acids. The DNA of the CDR3 is TGTGCCAGCAGCGGCCTCCCAGATGGATTCACTGAAGCTTTCTTT. This codes for CASSGLPDGFTEAFF.

This rearrangement joins TRBV7-2 to TRBJ2-7; D is possibly TRBD1 (5 bases). Trimming stripped 4 bases from V and 4 bases from J, with 14 bases between. Germline lookup yields CDR1 SGHTA and CDR2 FQGNSA. The CDR3 totals 14 residues. CDR3 sequence reads: CASSSVWGEYEQYF. CDR3 DNA: TGTGCCAGCAGCTCAGTATGGGGCGAATACGAGCAGTACTTC.

The rearrangement uses TRBV21-1 and TRBJ2-3; the D call in the table, TRBD1, was not verified against the DNA. TRBV21-1 counts as a pseudogene. The CDR3 loop spans 14 amino acids. The CDR3 here is CASIRTADTDTQYF. The CDR3 DNA reads as TGTGCCAGCATCAGGACAGCAGACACAGATACGCAGTATTTT.

This chain links TRBV20-1 with TRBJ1-1; D is unclear. The CDR3 runs to 13 residues. Trimming shortened V by 3 bases and J by 1 base, and 9 bases separated the two germline ends. The germline CDR1 and CDR2 sequences are DFQATT and SNEGSKA (reference sequence). DNA of the CDR3: TGCAGTGCTAGTCTCAGACCGAACACTGAAGCTTTCTTT. Translation gives CSASLRPNTEAFF.

The chain couples TRBV30 to TRBJ1-5; D uncertain. The CDR3 is made up of 15 amino acids. The V end was cut by 0 bases, the J end by 2 bases, with 11 bases between. CDR1 is GTSNPN and CDR2 is SVGIG in the germline V gene (reference sequence). The CDR3 DNA reads TGTGCCTGGAGTGTAGGCACGACGGGCAATCAGCCCCAGCATTTT. It specifies CAWSVGTTGNQPQHF.

The rearrangement links TRBV6-5 to TRBJ1-3, with D uncertain. Trimming took off 4 bases at V and 4 bases at J, with 17 bases between the two ends. The CDR3 has 16 amino acids. Germline CDR1 and CDR2: MNHEY and SVGAGI. CDR3 nucleotide sequence: TGTGCCAGCAGTTCCCGGACCTTTCAGGCCGGAAACACCATATATTTT. Its protein is CASSSRTFQAGNTIYF.